The subject of this entry is one T cell receptor beta chain. The antigen remains undetermined. One end of the junction does not line up with germline, which may come from a read error. CDR3 length: 13 residues. The germline V gene has CDR1 DFQATT and CDR2 SNEGSKA (reference sequence). Each sample gave at least 7 million isolated PBMCs. PCR was performed a second time for 7 to 11 cycles using a sample-barcoded 5' primer and a J-beta primer mix. TCRdb re-derived calls from the 5' RACE reads in MiXCR, one entry per CDR3 protein. The sample has under 1,100,000 distinct CDR3 sequences; around 27% are singletons. The sample is drawn from a study of blood T cells in healthy people across ages. The study's findings and limits: There were more naive CD4+ cells and higher diversity in long-lived donors than in aged donors. For the donors, CMV status was unknown and possibly confounded expanded clonotype changes.

The same data also went into a second study, on T cells of mothers and their children. That study reports: Related mother-child pairs showed slightly higher but non-significant overlap than unrelated pairs.

What was sequenced was blood. J is TRBJ2-2 and V is TRBV20-1; D uncertain. The TCR comes from a girl aged 2-10 years in good health. CDR3 amino acids: CSAGEENTGELFF. The CDR3 bases are TGCAGTGCTGGAGAGGAGAACACCGGGGAGCTGTTTTTT.